The table lists the clone carrying this T cell receptor (beta chain) with a count of one. The record originates from a study of CD8+ T cells in alopecia areata. About the study: Tofacitinib therapy lasting 6 to 18 months was followed by 6 months off drug.

Described treatment: oral pan-JAK inhibitor, 5-10 mg twice daily. As the sequencing template, cDNA was produced by extracting RNA and reverse transcribing it. Profiling relied on immunoSEQ multiplex PCR, and the TCRdb table lists in-frame clones only, not all of them. Counted here are 150,000 to 200,000 clones, approximately 61% occurring once; the ten biggest clones make up 0.85% to 1.3%. CDR1 is SQVTM, CDR2 ANQGSEA, per germline. The CDR3 spans 12 residues. The V gene lost 7 bases and the J gene lost 8 bases, with 17 bases spanning the gap. The TCR was taken from a human donor with alopecia areata. The chain links TRBV29-1 to TRBJ1-2, with a tentative D call TRBD1 (5 bases). Here the sequenced sample was CD4+ T cells sorted from blood, taken at week 24, from a patient treated with tofacitinib. CDR3 sequence: CSARTPPWGYTF. CDR3 sequence (DNA): TGCAGCGCCAGGACACCTCCTTGGGGCTACACCTTC.